Below are 21 T cell receptor beta chains sequenced from a single sample in a study of OX40 agonist ivuxolimab in advanced cancers. The repertoire was sequenced with immunoSEQ multiplex PCR; TCRdb's copy has only in-frame clones and lacks some. The sample contains some 40,000 clones, 65% to 80% of which appear only once. The specimen comprised CD4+ or CD8+ T cells sorted from blood, sampled in a trial of the OX40 agonist ivuxolimab. Receptor source: an adult with an advanced solid tumor such as melanoma, head and neck, liver or kidney cancer.

V is TRBV5-4 and J is TRBJ2-5; the match to TRBD2 covers 10 bases. The CDR3 runs 15 residues. With V trimmed by 5 bases and J by 5 bases, 9 bases remained unmatched. Germline CDR1 is SGHNT and CDR2 is YYREEE (reference sequence). CDR3 sequence: CASSWAGSGGETQYF. The CDR3 DNA reads as TGTGCCAGCAGTTGGGCGGGTAGCGGGGGGGAGACCCAGTACTTC.

The V call is TRBV30, the J call TRBJ2-3; 13 nucleotides agree with TRBD2. Unmatched junction bases numbered 5, after V lost 6 bases and J lost 2 bases. Germline CDR1 reads GTSNPN; CDR2 reads SVGIG (reference sequence). The CDR3 runs 15 residues. In DNA form, the CDR3 reads TGTGCCTGCGGACTAGCGGGGGCCGCCACAGATACGCAGTATTTT. Its protein product is CACGLAGAATDTQYF.

This clone came up a few times. This chain joins TRBV30 and TRBJ1-6; 7 bases match TRBD1. Germline V lookup: CDR1 GTSNPN, CDR2 SVGIG (reference sequence). The V gene end was trimmed by 8 bases and the J gene end by 10 bases; junction bases not matched to a gene: 11. The CDR3 has 13 amino acids. CDR3 nucleotide sequence: TGTGCCCGAATGACAGGGTTCGGATCACCCCTCCACTTT. It codes for CARMTGFGSPLHF.

This clone was found once. The chain combines TRBV30 with TRBJ2-1, with D unclear. Trimming pared 2 bases from V and 2 bases from J, leaving 1 base between. Germline V CDR1 and CDR2: GTSNPN, SVGIG (reference sequence). There are 11 residues in the CDR3. The CDR3 loop is CAWSTYNEQFF. CDR3 coding DNA: TGTGCCTGGAGTACCTACAATGAGCAGTTCTTC.

The rearrangement joins TRBV4-2 to TRBJ2-7, with 12 bases that match TRBD2. Germline CDR1 reads LGHNA; CDR2 reads YNFKEQ. The CDR3 length is 16 residues. With 2 bases clipped from V and 2 bases from J, the junction kept 4 bases outside the gene matches. The CDR3, as DNA: TGTGCCAGCAGCCAAACTAGCGGGAGGAGGGCCTACGAGCAGTACTTC. Translation gives CASSQTSGRRAYEQYF.

This clone was found a few times. This sequence joins TRBV4-1 and TRBJ1-6; D not resolved. The CDR3 loop spans 14 amino acids. V lost 0 bases to trimming and J lost 12 bases, with 12 bases between them. Germline-derived CDR1 and CDR2 are MGHRA and YSYEKL. The CDR3 DNA reads as TGCGCCAGCAGCCAAGATCGTCTGGGCCAACCCCTCCACTTT. Residues: CASSQDRLGQPLHF.

This chain's CDR3 is CASSQELRNTEAFF. As DNA, the CDR3 is TGTGCCAGCAGCCAAGAACTCAGGAACACTGAAGCTTTCTTT. This chain joins TRBV14 and TRBJ1-1; D ambiguous. Deletions cut 0 bases from V and 1 base from J, with 6 bases between. Germline V gives CDR1 SGHDN, CDR2 FVKESK. This CDR3 has 14 residues. Filled out from reference TRBV14 and TRBJ1-1, the complete variable domain reads EAGVTQFPSHSVIEKGQTVTLRCDPISGHDNLYWYRRVMGKEIKFLLHFVKESKQDESGMPNNRFLAERTGGTYSTLKVQPAELEDSGVYFCASSQELRNTEAFFGQGTRLTVV.

The chain joins TRBV6-6 to TRBJ1-1; D is unclear. The germline V gene has CDR1 MNHNY and CDR2 SVGAGI (reference sequence). This CDR3 has 14 residues. Trimming pared 0 bases from V and 1 base from J, leaving 6 bases between. The CDR3 nucleotides are TGTGCCAGCAGTTACTCGGGCAGGAACACTGAAGCTTTCTTT. Its protein is CASSYSGRNTEAFF.

This clone was detected only a few times. The chain is built from TRBV29-1 and TRBJ2-2, with D uncertain. V was trimmed by 4 bases and J by 4 bases, leaving 4 bases between them. This CDR3 contains 11 residues. Germline V gives CDR1 SQVTM, CDR2 ANQGSEA. The CDR3 nucleotides read TGCAGCGTTGGCGCCACCGGGGAGCTGTTTTTT. Amino acid sequence: CSVGATGELFF.

This clone was counted between two and nine times. The gene calls are TRBV29-1 and TRBJ2-5; TRBD2 agrees at 7 bases. CDR1 is SQVTM, CDR2 ANQGSEA, per germline. V trimming: 3 bases; J trimming: 4 bases; junction bases outside the gene matches: 11. The CDR3 contains 15 residues. CDR3 amino acids: CSVDGEGGPGETQYF. For the CDR3, the DNA is TGCAGCGTTGATGGGGAGGGAGGGCCGGGAGAGACCCAGTACTTC.

The chain has TRBV6-5 and TRBJ2-2; 11 bases align to TRBD1. Losses at the gene ends were 6 bases for V and 6 bases for J; bases not matched to a gene: 6. This CDR3 spans 15 amino acids. Germline V gene data show CDR1 as MNHEY and CDR2 as SVGAGI. This CDR3 reads CASRSRTGGAGELFF. In DNA form, the CDR3 reads TGTGCCAGCAGAAGCCGGACAGGGGGCGCCGGGGAGCTGTTTTTT.

J is TRBJ2-3 and V is TRBV4-2; 9 bases agree with TRBD2. V lost 1 base and J lost 5; bases outside the gene matches: 7. This CDR3 region has 16 residues. The germline gives CDR1 LGHNA, CDR2 YNFKEQ. The CDR3, as DNA: TGTGCCAGCAGCCAAGCACAAGGAGCGGGGGGAGATACGCAGTATTTT. The encoded protein is CASSQAQGAGGDTQYF.

The chain links TRBV28 to TRBJ1-1; 7 nucleotides agree with TRBD1. After removal of 2 bases from V and 1 base from J, the junction contained 1 base not matched to a gene. In germline, CDR1 is MDHEN, CDR2 SYDVKM. This CDR3 comprises 14 residues. The CDR3 loop reads CASSLQGGNTEAFF. CDR3 nucleotides: TGTGCCAGCAGTTTACAGGGGGGGAACACTGAAGCTTTCTTT.

The J gene is TRBJ2-3, the V gene TRBV5-1; D possibly matches TRBD1 or TRBD2 (5 bases each). V lost 7 bases, J lost 0 bases, and 12 bases lay in between. The CDR3 is 14 residues long. CDR1 is SGHRS, CDR2 YFSETQ, per germline. The CDR3 region is CASRLGDSTDTQYF. CDR3 nucleotide sequence: TGCGCCAGCCGCCTTGGGGACAGCACAGATACGCAGTATTTT.

The rearrangement links TRBV28 to TRBJ1-2, with TRBD1 matching over 8 bases. There are 13 residues in the CDR3. The V segment lost 4 bases and the J segment 4 bases; nucleotides outside the gene matches: 2. Germline V gene sequence: CDR1 MDHEN, CDR2 SYDVKM. In DNA, the CDR3 is TGTGCCAGCAGTTACAGGGGGACCTATGGCTACACCTTC. Its protein product is CASSYRGTYGYTF.

This sequence joins TRBV21-1 and TRBJ1-6. TRBV21-1 is shown as a pseudogene. This CDR3 comprises 13 residues. CDR3 DNA sequence: TGTGCCAGCAGCAAACCTGATAATTCACCCCTCCACTTT. It yields the protein CASSKPDNSPLHF.

This chain uses TRBV2 with TRBJ2-6, with D possibly TRBD1 on 5 matching bases. V lost 6 bases to trimming and J lost 2 bases, with 17 bases between them. CDR3 length: 17 residues. Germline lookup yields CDR1 SNHLY and CDR2 FYNNEI. CDR3 nucleotides: TGTGCCAGCAGCGGCTCGGACACTCCTGCTGGGGCCAACGTCCTGACTTTC. Its protein is CASSGSDTPAGANVLTF. The complete variable domain, with remaining parts taken from reference TRBV2 and TRBJ2-6, reads EPEVTQTPSHQVTQMGQEVILRCVPISNHLYFYWYRQILGQKVEFLVSFYNNEISEKSEIFDDQFSVERPDGSNFTLKIRSTKLEDSAMYFCASSGSDTPAGANVLTFGAGSRLTVL.

This chain links TRBV5-8 with TRBJ1-4; D not resolved. CDR3 length equals 14 residues. Germline V CDR1 and CDR2: SGHTS, YDEGEE. Between the trimmed V and J ends, which lost 2 bases and 2 bases, there was a span of 7 bases. The CDR3 nucleotides read TGTGCCAGCAGCTTACCTGCTACTAATGAAAAACTGTTTTTT. Amino acids: CASSLPATNEKLFF.

The chain employs TRBV5-1 and TRBJ2-5, with D possibly being TRBD1 or TRBD2 (6 bases each). CDR1 SGHRS and CDR2 YFSETQ come from the germline V gene. The CDR3 spans 13 residues. Trimming removed 7 bases at V and 5 bases at J, with 15 bases between. Here the CDR3 DNA reads TGCGCCAGCGCAGAGGGGGGCAGGGAGACCCAGTACTTC. It translates to CASAEGGRETQYF.

This clone was seen once. The chain joins TRBV5-1 to TRBJ2-6, with no clear D. This CDR3 comprises 15 residues. V was pared by 0 bases and J by 0 bases, with 4 bases between. Germline CDR1 SGHRS, CDR2 YFSETQ. The chain's CDR3 is CASSLADSGANVLTF. The CDR3 region has the DNA TGCGCCAGCAGCTTGGCAGACTCTGGGGCCAACGTCCTGACTTTC.

There are a few counts of this clone. V and J are TRBV18 and TRBJ1-2, with TRBD1 matching over 8 bases. The CDR3 loop spans 13 amino acids. The V gene end was trimmed by 3 bases and the J gene end by 8 bases; junction bases not matched to a gene: 5. Germline lookup yields CDR1 KGHSH and CDR2 LQKENI. In DNA form, the CDR3 reads TGTGCCAGCTCACCCTCGACAGGGGAGGGCTACACCTTC. It yields the protein CASSPSTGEGYTF.